The 8 T cell receptor beta chains below come from one sample, sequenced in a study of vaccination effects on CD4 cells after COVID-19. Antigens of these TCRs are unknown. The data were produced by immunoSEQ multiplex PCR, yet TCRdb's version contains in-frame clones alone and is incomplete. The sample yields tens of thousands of clones, approximately 78% seen once. Investigators separated out CD4+ T cells once approximately 9 days of culture had passed. The sequencing here drew on CD4+ T cells from PBMCs cultured without peptide, taken before COVID-19 vaccination. The receptors were sampled from a human donor who had a prior SARS-CoV-2 infection.

The rearrangement joins TRBV7-2 to TRBJ2-3; D unclear. Between the trimmed V and J ends, which lost 1 base and 6 bases, there was a span of 14 bases. The CDR3 spans 15 residues. CDR1 is SGHTA and CDR2 is FQGNSA in the germline V gene. The DNA for the CDR3 is TGTGCCAGCAGCTTAGGGCTCGGCTGGAGCGATACGCAGTATTTT. This encodes CASSLGLGWSDTQYF.

This clone was found a few times. The rearrangement uses TRBV11-3 and TRBJ2-3; no firm D call. Germline-derived CDR1 and CDR2 are SGHNT and YENEEA. With 1 base removed from V and 1 base from J, the gap between germline ends came to 9 bases. The CDR3 loop spans 15 amino acids. The CDR3 sequence: CASSLVLRRTDTQYF. The CDR3 nucleotides read TGTGCCAGCAGCTTAGTCTTGCGCCGCACAGATACGCAGTATTTT.

The chain recombines TRBV5-4 with TRBJ2-2; no reliable D call. CDR1 SGHNT and CDR2 YYREEE come from the germline V gene (reference sequence). The CDR3 has 14 residues. Trimming pared 0 bases from V and 7 bases from J, leaving 10 bases between. CDR3 loop: CASSLAARNGELFF. The CDR3, as DNA: TGTGCCAGCAGCTTGGCCGCGAGGAACGGGGAGCTGTTTTTT. Using reference TRBV5-4 and TRBJ2-2 for the parts outside the CDR3, the full variable domain is ETGVTQSPTHLIKTRGQQVTLRCSSQSGHNTVSWYQQALGQGPQFIFQYYREEENGRGNFPPRFSGLQFPNYSSELNVNALELDDSALYLCASSLAARNGELFFGEGSRLTVL.

The chain joins TRBV15 to TRBJ1-2; the D gene is possibly TRBD1 (5 bases). Germline lookup yields CDR1 LNHNV and CDR2 YYDKDF (reference sequence). V was cut by 0 bases and J by 6 bases, with 11 bases left in between. The CDR3 is 14 residues long. The CDR3 DNA reads as TGTGCCACCAGCAGAGATAATACAGGTGATGGCTACACCTTC. Translation: CATSRDNTGDGYTF. The full variable domain, its missing parts supplied by reference TRBV15 and TRBJ1-2, is DAMVIQNPRYQVTQFGKPVTLSCSQTLNHNVMYWYQQKSSQAPKLLFHYYDKDFNNEADTPDNFQSRRPNTSFCFLDIRSPGLGDTAMYLCATSRDNTGDGYTFGSGTRLTVV.

The chain uses TRBV15 and TRBJ2-5; D is ambiguous. Germline V gene data show CDR1 as LNHNV and CDR2 as YYDKDF (reference sequence). Trimming took 5 bases from V and 2 from J, leaving 6 bases between them. The CDR3 sequence is 12 residues long. CDR3 region: CATSVPQETQYF. Here the CDR3 DNA reads TGTGCCACCAGCGTTCCGCAAGAGACCCAGTACTTC.

The J gene is TRBJ2-1, the V gene TRBV11-3, with a tentative D call TRBD1 (7 bases). There are 15 residues in the CDR3. The germline gives CDR1 SGHNT, CDR2 YENEEA. V was shortened by 6 bases and J by 1 base, with 13 bases between the two germline ends. The CDR3: CASSPGGMSYNEQFF. CDR3 nucleotides: TGTGCCAGCAGTCCAGGGGGGATGTCCTACAATGAGCAGTTCTTC.

CDR3 sequence reads: CASSERNRGSYEQYF. The CDR3 DNA reads TGTGCCAGCAGCGAACGCAACAGGGGAAGCTACGAGCAGTACTTC. This chain joins TRBV5-4 and TRBJ2-7; the match to TRBD1 covers 7 bases. Germline CDR1 SGHNT, CDR2 YYREEE (reference sequence). After removal of 4 bases from V and 3 bases from J, the junction contained 10 bases not matched to a gene. The length of the CDR3 is 15 residues.

V and J are TRBV9 and TRBJ1-4; 8 nucleotides match TRBD1. With V trimmed by 3 bases and J by 2 bases, 3 bases remained unmatched. Germline assignment: CDR1 SGDLS and CDR2 YYNGEE. This CDR3 has 15 amino acids. The CDR3 here is CASSDRTGTNEKLFF. The CDR3 region has the DNA TGTGCCAGCAGCGACCGGACAGGGACTAATGAAAAACTGTTTTTT.